The sequence of this T cell receptor beta chain was determined in a study of vaccination effects on CD4 cells after COVID-19 (dated by TCRdb to 2021 to 2024). General notes on the study: Two doses of either the BNT162b2 or the mRNA-1273 mRNA SARS-CoV-2 vaccine were administered to participants. Cultures from other donors in the study were sequenced with the Oncomine TCR Beta short-read assay on an Illumina iSeq 100. The full study included some eleven COVID-19 convalescent patients and several SARS-CoV-2-naive healthy vaccine recipients. SARS-CoV-2 spike-specific CD4+ TCR repertoires from before and after mRNA vaccination were compared in COVID-19 convalescent patients and in infection-naive vaccine recipients.

Receptor libraries were prepared by the immunoSEQ multiplex PCR assay. TCR beta CDR3 sequencing was performed on DNA from the cultured, isolated CD4+ T cells. Concerning the study's data processing: Non-productive TCR sequences were discarded, and reads were trimmed to the CDR3 region, with only CDR3s of 7 or more amino acids retained. The MANAFEST web app was used to identify antigen-specific clonotypes by comparing expansion in peptide wells with expansion in reference cultures. To count as positive, a clone had to show expansion at FDR<0.05 compared with the reference and with all other wells, an odds ratio above 5, and a frequency above 0.1% in two replicate wells. Cross-reactive clonotypes were defined as significantly expanded in SARS-CoV-2 spike wells and in at least one common cold coronavirus spike condition. CDR3 similarity was assessed by Levenshtein distance with the stringdist R package, and unrooted trees were built with ape in R 3.6.1. This is the immuneACCESS table as TCRdb keeps it, with only in-frame sequences that have V and J called. A part of the clones is gone; compared with another copy, unresolved V genes explain less than half, and the rest is unexplained. V and J calls and clone size follow that table, whereas D and trimming were derived from the DNA. Counted in this sample were roughly 23,000 clones; approximately 73% of them appeared once. Of the sample, about 11% is held by the ten largest clones.

What the study reported, not specific to this receptor: At late post-vaccination timepoints, both infection-induced and vaccine-induced clones showed marked clonal contraction, consistent with waning T cell responses. Among healthy vaccine recipients, nearly all vaccine-induced clones were SARS-CoV-2 mono-reactive, and only 1 of 255 was cross-reactive with common cold coronaviruses. The study was limited by a small number of convalescent patients and lacked early post-infection timepoints.

In the ViraFEST assay, PBMC were stimulated with viral peptide pools, and TCR sequencing was then used to find antigen-specific CD4+ T cell clonotypes based on their expansion. After approximately 11 days of culture, CD4+ T cells were isolated with the EasySep CD4+ T cell isolation kit. None of the healthy vaccine recipients had a prior SARS-CoV-2 infection, which was confirmed by nucleocapsid antibody tests that came back negative both before and after vaccination. Each well held two million PBMC cultured in IMDM containing about 5.5% human AB serum, about 10 IU/ml IL-2 and gentamicin, along with approximately 10 ug/ml peptides. On days 3 and 7, half of the culture medium was replaced with fresh IL-2-containing medium. Unless noted otherwise, every peptide stimulation condition was grown in triplicate wells. PBMC were separated from whole blood using Ficoll-Paque Plus gradient centrifugation and were then either cryopreserved at -140C or used fresh. The overlapping peptide pools covered the spike proteins of SARS-CoV-2 as well as those of the common cold coronaviruses HCoV-NL63, HCoV-OC43 and HCoV-229E. Genomic DNA was extracted from cultured CD4+ T cells with the QIAamp micro DNA kit.

From its cysteine to its phenylalanine, the CDR3 spans 15 amino acids. The read is trimmed to its CDR3 DNA, 45 bases read in frame from base 1. Ends trimmed: V by 8 bases, J by 0 bases; bases unmatched to a gene: 7. The germline V gene provides CDR1 SQVTM and CDR2 ANQGSEA. Worth noting for this clone: It lacks a known antigen. No much larger clonotype is one base removed from it; base qualities were not supplied.

Sequenced material: CD4+ T cells from PBMCs cultured with HCoV-229E spike peptides, taken before COVID-19 vaccination. The sample's cell subset or site label, in plain terms: HCoV-229E spike overlapping peptide pool stimulation. The TCR comes from a human donor who received a COVID-19 vaccine. This chain joins TRBV29-1 to TRBJ1-4, and 9 bases in between align with TRBD1. The bases are TGCAGCACCTCACAGGGGGCACCAACTAATGAAAAACTGTTTTTT. Its protein reads: CSTSQGAPTNEKLFF.